This T cell receptor (beta chain) emerged from a study of early T cells in non-severe SARS-CoV-2 infection. Overall study: The study sequenced bulk RNA from unsorted whole blood, with chains unpaired. Study-wide findings and caveats: The VDJdb matching leaned toward anti-spike CD8 responses and overlooked private and CD4 specificities.

Germline CDR1 MNHEY, CDR2 SVGEGT. CDR3 length: 14 amino acids. J was trimmed by 5 bases and V by 2 bases; bases with no gene match: 3. This clonotype was counted a few times. Its antigen remains unidentified. Individual cDNA molecules were tagged with unique molecular identifiers. Using its own MiXCR run on the 5' RACE reads, TCRdb lists one record per CDR3 protein. The sample records about 42,000 distinct CDR3 sequences, approximately 6.9% being singletons. The sequencing sample was made of whole blood. The receptor comes from an adult who was a healthcare worker with PCR-confirmed SARS-CoV-2 infection or an uninfected control (not recorded which). V usage is TRBV6-2 or TRBV6-3 and J usage is TRBJ1-1; 9 positions match TRBD1. The CDR3 coding sequence is TGTGCCAGCAGTTACGGGACAGGGTGGACTGAAGCTTTCTTT. Its protein is CASSYGTGWTEAFF.